Following are 10 T cell receptor beta chains from one sample sequenced in a study of Ad26.COV2.S vaccination and SARS-CoV-2 variants. As to treatment: around 19 received Ad26.COV2.S at low or high dose, single or two shots; roughly 5 received placebo; per-sample allocation not given. Sampling was done on day 63 after the first vaccine or placebo injection. Assay used: immunoSEQ multiplex PCR; TCRdb lists only in-frame clones, some missing. The top ten clones hold less than 3.5% of a sample with hundreds of thousands of clones, around 87% of them seen once. The specimen was peripheral blood, collected in a trial of Ad26.COV2.S vaccine versus placebo. The receptor set was obtained from a person aged 18 to 65 who received the Ad26.COV2.S COVID-19 vaccine or a placebo.

This clone was observed once. V and J are TRBV28 and TRBJ1-2; D is unresolved. The CDR3 is made up of 15 amino acids. V lost 2 bases and J 5 bases, leaving 15 bases between the germline ends. Germline-derived CDR1 and CDR2 are MDHEN and SYDVKM. The chain's CDR3 is CASSLPLDAGYGYTF. In DNA form, the CDR3 reads TGTGCCAGCAGTTTACCCCTGGACGCTGGTTATGGCTACACCTTC.

This chain connects TRBV9 to TRBJ2-7; D perhaps matches TRBD1 (5 bases). Looked up from germline, CDR1 is SGDLS and CDR2 is YYNGEE. This CDR3 contains 13 residues. Trimming took 1 base from V and 3 from J, leaving 8 bases between them. This chain's CDR3 is CASSVHQGYEQYF. The DNA for the CDR3 is TGTGCCAGCAGCGTACATCAGGGCTACGAGCAGTACTTC.

This chain joins TRBV12-5 and TRBJ2-1, with 7 bases fitting TRBD2. Germline CDR1 reads LGHNT; CDR2 reads FRNRAP. There are 15 residues in the CDR3. The junction had 7 bases not matched to a gene; V was cut back by 5 bases and J by 3 bases. Written as DNA, the CDR3 is TGTGCTAGTGGTGTCGGCGGGAGTCGCTACAATGAGCAGTTCTTC. It translates to CASGVGGSRYNEQFF.

DNA of the CDR3: TGTGCCAGCAGTGAAGTGTCAGGGGGCTCGGGTAGCACAGATACGCAGTATTTT. It codes for CASSEVSGGSGSTDTQYF. The genes are TRBV2 and TRBJ2-3; 8 nucleotides align to TRBD1. The CDR3 spans 18 residues. Germline CDR1 and CDR2: SNHLY and FYNNEI. Trimming cost V 1 base and J 0 bases; bases outside gene matches: 9. Variable domain in full (rest from reference TRBV2 and TRBJ2-3): EPEVTQTPSHQVTQMGQEVILRCVPISNHLYFYWYRQILGQKVEFLVSFYNNEISEKSEIFDDQFSVERPDGSNFTLKIRSTKLEDSAMYFCASSEVSGGSGSTDTQYFGPGTRLTVL.

V gene TRBV7-9 combines with J gene TRBJ2-1; D is unresolved. The CDR3 has 15 amino acids. The ends were cut back, 1 base at V and 7 bases at J, with 14 bases in the middle. Germline V gene lookup returns CDR1 SEHNR and CDR2 FQNEAQ (reference sequence). CDR3 DNA sequence: TGTGCCAGCAGCTTAGGCAGTGGCGGAAGGAATGAGCAGTTCTTC. It codes for CASSLGSGGRNEQFF.

The rearrangement joins TRBV7-2 to TRBJ2-1; 8 nucleotides agree with TRBD2. Trimming took 7 bases from V and 10 from J; bases not matched to a gene: 12. The germline V gene has CDR1 SGHTA and CDR2 FQGNSA. The CDR3 is 14 amino acids. The CDR3 coding sequence is TGTGCCAGCAATATCATCGGGGGGGCCCGGGAGCAGTTCTTC. It encodes CASNIIGGAREQFF.

The chain combines TRBV19 with TRBJ1-6, with D perhaps matching TRBD1 (5 bases). This CDR3 spans 14 amino acids. With 7 bases removed from V and 1 base from J, the gap between germline ends came to 8 bases. From germline, CDR1 is LNHDA and CDR2 SQIVND (reference sequence). The CDR3 region is CASMGGSYNSPLHF. The CDR3, as DNA: TGTGCCAGTATGGGGGGTTCCTATAATTCACCCCTCCACTTT. The variable domain in full, with the rest retrieved from reference TRBV19 and TRBJ1-6, is DGGITQSPKYLFRKEGQNVTLSCEQNLNHDAMYWYRQDPGQGLRLIYYSQIVNDFQKGDIAEGYSVSREKKESFPLTVTSAQKNPTAFYLCASMGGSYNSPLHFGNGTRLTVT.

This clone appeared a single time. This rearrangement joins TRBV3-1 (or the pseudogene TRBV3-2) to TRBJ1-2; 10 bases line up with TRBD1. Per germline, CDR1 LGHDT and CDR2 YNNKEL (reference sequence). The trim removed 3 bases at V and 8 bases at J, leaving 9 bases unmatched. This CDR3 comprises 15 residues. Here the CDR3 DNA reads TGTGCCAGCAGCCAGAGGGGACAGGGGCTGAGAGGCTACACCTTC. Translated, it gives CASSQRGQGLRGYTF.

In its sample, this clone was seen once. This chain connects TRBV5-1 to TRBJ1-5; TRBD1 aligns across 8 bases. V trimming: 5 bases; J trimming: 5 bases; junction bases outside the gene matches: 3. The CDR3 is 13 amino acids. In germline, CDR1 is SGHRS, CDR2 YFSETQ. The CDR3 spells CASRGQEDQPQHF. Written as DNA, the CDR3 is TGCGCCAGCAGGGGACAGGAAGATCAGCCCCAGCATTTT.

V is TRBV25-1 and J is TRBJ1-3; D remains unclear. The CDR3 has 15 amino acids. Germline-derived CDR1 and CDR2 are MGHDK and SYGVNS. V was pared by 0 bases and J by 0 bases, with 6 bases between. Here the CDR3 reads CASSEYRRSGNTIYF. As DNA, the CDR3 is TGTGCCAGCAGTGAATACAGGCGCTCTGGAAACACCATATATTTT.